Below, 18 T cell receptor beta chains from the same sample are listed, as sequenced in a study of CD8 T cells in ankylosing spondylitis. Each CDR3 protein gets one entry after TCRdb re-called the 5' RACE reads with MiXCR. Among 210,000 or so distinct CDR3 sequences listed, roughly 8% were seen once. The source material was blood, either unsorted or a sorted T cell fraction (not recorded which). These receptors were obtained from a female donor with ankylosing spondylitis or in good health (not recorded which).

The genes are TRBV7-2 and TRBJ2-1, with 8 bases aligning to TRBD2. In germline, CDR1 is SGHTA, CDR2 FQGNSA. The CDR3 is 14 residues long. V lost 2 bases to trimming and J lost 12 bases; unmatched junction nucleotides: 9. The CDR3 nucleotides are TGTGCCAGCAGCTTAAGCGGGAGTCCCTATGGGCAGTTCTTC. It specifies CASSLSGSPYGQFF.

This clonotype has ten or more counts. DNA for the CDR3: TGTGCCAGCAGTTTCGTTGGGCGGGGGGAAGAGACCCAGTACTTC. Protein product: CASSFVGRGEETQYF. This sequence joins TRBV12-3 or TRBV12-4 and TRBJ2-5; 8 bases line up with TRBD2. CDR3 length equals 15 residues. J gave up 3 bases and V 3 bases, and 6 bases lay outside the gene matches.

There are many counts of this clonotype. This chain uses TRBV5-8 with TRBJ2-1; D perhaps matches TRBD1 (5 bases). The V and J ends lost 4 bases and 8 bases respectively, with 19 bases between them. The CDR3 length is 15 residues. CDR1 is SGHTS and CDR2 is YDEGEE in the germline V gene. CDR3 nucleotides: TGTGCCAGCAGCCCAATCAGGGCTAGTGGAGATGAGCAGTTCTTC. Translated, it gives CASSPIRASGDEQFF.

This clonotype was recorded at least ten times. The V and J genes are TRBV3-1 and TRBJ2-7, with TRBD1 matching 7 bases. Losses at the gene ends were 5 bases for V and 3 bases for J; bases not matched to a gene: 4. Germline CDR1 and CDR2: LGHDT and YNNKEL (reference sequence). The CDR3 contains 13 residues. In DNA form, the CDR3 reads TGTGCCAGCAGCATCGACAGGGACTACGAGCAGTACTTC. It specifies CASSIDRDYEQYF.

This clonotype was detected ten times or more. J is TRBJ2-7 and V is TRBV29-1; 8 nucleotides line up with TRBD2. Trimming removed 3 bases from V and 0 bases from J; junction bases left unmatched: 4. This CDR3 has 14 residues. Germline V CDR1 and CDR2: SQVTM, ANQGSEA. CDR3 in DNA: TGCAGCGTTGATCCCAGCGGGAGCTCCTACGAGCAGTACTTC. Translated: CSVDPSGSSYEQYF.

This clonotype was counted ten times or more. The CDR3 DNA follows: TGTGCCAGCAGCCTCCGCGGGGAGGGCTCTGAAGCTTTCTTT. This encodes CASSLRGEGSEAFF. The rearrangement links TRBV12-3 or TRBV12-4 to TRBJ1-1; the D is unclear. V lost 6 bases and J lost 6, with 17 bases in between. The length of the CDR3 is 14 residues.

This clonotype has ten or more counts. CDR3: CASSLAGLVDEQYF. CDR3 bases: TGTGCCAGCAGCTTAGCGGGGCTAGTCGACGAGCAGTACTTC. The chain recombines TRBV7-8 with TRBJ2-7; the D gene is possibly TRBD1 (5 bases). The CDR3 has 14 residues. Germline CDR1 reads SGHVS; CDR2 reads FQNEAQ. V lost 0 bases and J lost 5, with 11 bases in between.

In its sample, this clonotype was seen a few times. The V and J genes are TRBV7-2 and TRBJ1-5; D uncertain. The CDR3 runs 13 residues. Germline CDR1 reads SGHTA; CDR2 reads FQGNSA. V lost 1 base, J lost 10 bases, and 11 bases lay in between. The CDR3 bases are TGTGCCAGCAGCTTAGGTGTGGGATATCCCCAGCATTTT. Its translation is CASSLGVGYPQHF.

The J gene is TRBJ1-1, the V gene TRBV18; TRBD1 matches 8 bases. The germline V gene has CDR1 KGHSH and CDR2 LQKENI. The V and J ends lost 9 bases and 6 bases, in that order; junction bases with no gene match: 6. The length of the CDR3 is 12 residues. In DNA form, the CDR3 reads TGTGCCAGTCGGGACAGGCGGGCTGAAGCTTTCTTT. Translating gives CASRDRRAEAFF.

In this sample, this clonotype turned up many times. The V and J genes are TRBV3-1 and TRBJ2-3; perhaps TRBD1 as D (5 bases). The CDR3 loop spans 13 amino acids. Trimming removed 2 bases from V and 7 bases from J, with 10 bases in between. CDR1 and CDR2 (germline): LGHDT, YNNKEL (reference sequence). CDR3 sequence reads: CASSQQGRNTQYF. CDR3 nucleotides: TGTGCCAGCAGCCAACAGGGAAGGAATACGCAGTATTTT.

The chain joins TRBV5-3 to TRBJ2-6, with D possibly called TRBD1 or TRBD2 (5 bases each). TRBV5-3 belongs to the ORF category, with a function that is uncertain. The ends were cut back, 10 bases at V and 4 bases at J, with 12 bases in the middle. The CDR3 sequence is 13 residues long. Here the CDR3 DNA reads TGTGCCGAATCTTGGGGGGGGGCCAACGTCCTGACTTTC. Translated, it gives CAESWGGANVLTF.

There are many counts of this clonotype. The chain employs TRBV7-9 and TRBJ1-4, with TRBD1 matching 7 bases. The ends lost 5 bases at V and 10 bases at J; junction bases unmatched: 13. Germline V lookup: CDR1 SEHNR, CDR2 FQNEAQ (reference sequence). The CDR3 has 15 amino acids. The CDR3 coding sequence is TGTGCCAGCAGCACCGAGACAGGGAGGGTCGGAAAACTGTTTTTT. As protein: CASSTETGRVGKLFF.

The rearrangement joins TRBV19 to TRBJ2-3, with 8 bases fitting TRBD2. The CDR3 extends over 13 amino acids. V was clipped by 11 bases and J by 5 bases; unmatched bases: 9. CDR1 and CDR2 (germline): LNHDA, SQIVND (reference sequence). The CDR3 here is CAVGGLDRDTQYF. The CDR3 DNA reads TGTGCCGTTGGGGGACTAGATAGAGATACGCAGTATTTT.

This clonotype has a count of ten or more. This chain connects TRBV7-4 to TRBJ2-3; 9 bases fit TRBD2. In germline, CDR1 is SGHVT, CDR2 SQSDAQ. The CDR3 runs to 18 residues. J lost 4 bases, V lost 2 bases, and 13 bases had no gene match. The CDR3 loop reads CASSLTGGRALGADTQYF. The CDR3 bases are TGTGCCAGCAGCTTAACGGGCGGGAGGGCCCTCGGGGCAGATACGCAGTATTTT.

At least ten counts were recorded for this clonotype. The rearrangement links TRBV9 to TRBJ1-6; D is possibly TRBD1 (5 bases). V lost 3 bases and J 8 bases, leaving 12 bases between the germline ends. CDR1 is SGDLS and CDR2 is YYNGEE in the germline V gene. The CDR3 has 14 residues. The CDR3 DNA reads as TGTGCCAGCAGCGCGACAGAGCGACATTCACCCCTCCACTTT. It yields the protein CASSATERHSPLHF.

Note on this clonotype: This likely comes from a read error, as the CDR3 has no conserved phenylalanine or tryptophan at its end. The chain couples TRBV7-9 to TRBJ2-1, with TRBD2 as a possible D gene (5 bases). The CDR3 sequence is 16 residues long. In germline, CDR1 is SEHNR, CDR2 FQNEAQ (reference sequence). The germline V and J ends were trimmed by 5 bases and 2 bases, with 16 bases remaining between them. For the CDR3, the DNA is TGTGCCAGCAGCCCCGATGGGAGTTTCGCCTACAATGAGCAGTTCCTC. Protein product: CASSPDGSFAYNEQFL.

This clonotype showed up many times. The V call is TRBV5-1, the J call TRBJ2-5; 11 positions agree with TRBD2. J lost 5 bases, V lost 0 bases, and 9 bases had no gene match. The CDR3 is 17 amino acids. Germline V CDR1 and CDR2: SGHRS, YFSETQ. The CDR3 nucleotides are TGCGCCAGCAGCTTGGCCGGGACTAGCGGAGGTAGTGAGACCCAGTACTTC. This translates into CASSLAGTSGGSETQYF.

The count of this clonotype is one. The rearrangement joins TRBV18 to TRBJ2-1, with TRBD1 as a possible D gene (6 bases). Germline CDR1 reads KGHSH; CDR2 reads LQKENI. Trimming removed 6 bases from V and 9 bases from J, with 15 bases in between. This CDR3 has 13 residues. In nucleotides, the CDR3 is TGTGCCAGCTCCACGTCTTTGGGGGCTGAGCAGTTCTTC. As protein: CASSTSLGAEQFF. Complete variable domain (other parts from reference TRBV18 and TRBJ2-1): NAGVMQNPRHLVRRRGQEARLRCSPMKGHSHVYWYRQLPEEGLKFMVYLQKENIIDESGMPKERFSAEFPKEGPSILRIQQVVRGDSAAYFCASSTSLGAEQFFGPGTRLTVL.